Listed below are T cell receptor beta chains from one sample, sequenced in a study of T cell repertoires in cytomegalovirus infection. Each CDR3 protein is one row after TCRdb ran MiXCR on the reads. The table has around 630,000 distinct CDR3 sequences, approximately 24% seen once. Sequencing input: CD8+ T cells from PBMCs. All receptors come from a human donor in good health (CMV status not recorded). Some clones in this sample may be carry-over from other donors' samples. Both conserved end residues are part of each CDR3. Each record gives: clone size, D gene, V gene, J gene, CDR3 DNA, CDR3 protein. A D gene is named only where the DNA matches it firmly. Clone size is not always given. Where it is, it says once, few, many or a class for expanded clones.

>-|-|TRBV7-2|TRBJ2-1
TGTGCCAGCAGCCCTTGGATTAATAGCAATGAGCAGTTCTTC
CASSPWINSNEQFF
>few|-|TRBV25-1|TRBJ2-7
TGTGCCAGCCGGTACGGCTCCTACGAGCAGTACTTC
CASRYGSYEQYF
>-|TRBD1|TRBV28|TRBJ1-1
TGTGCCAGCAGTTCCGACAGGGAGAACACTGAAGCTTTCTTT
CASSSDRENTEAFF
>few|-|TRBV9|TRBJ2-7
TGTGCCAGCAGCGACCTCCGCGAGCAGTACTTC
CASSDLREQYF
>many|TRBD1|TRBV7-8|TRBJ1-1
TGTGCCAGCAGCCCCCCGGACAGGGATGAAGCTTTCTTT
CASSPPDRDEAFF
>-|-|TRBV27|TRBJ2-1
TGTACCAGCATGGGGCAGGAATACTACAATGAGCAGTTCTTC
CTSMGQEYYNEQFF
>-|TRBD1|TRBV6-5|TRBJ1-1
TGTGCCAGCAGTTACCCCTGGACAGGGTTTAGCCCGAACACTGAAGCTTTCTTT
CASSYPWTGFSPNTEAFF
>-|-|TRBV20-1|TRBJ1-1
TGCAGTGCTAGTGCGGGATCCCAAGCTTTCTTT
CSASAGSQAFF
>many|-|TRBV7-2|TRBJ1-1
TGTGCCAGCAGCTATCGGGGGGACGGTTTCACTGAAGCTTTCTTT
CASSYRGDGFTEAFF
>-|-|TRBV7-9|TRBJ1-2
TGTGCCAGCAGCGGAGCTGATACGATAGCGCATGGCTACACCTTC
CASSGADTIAHGYTF
>many|TRBD2|TRBV28|TRBJ2-1
TGTGCCAGCAACACTCTCCGACTAGCGGACAGCTCCTACAATGAGCAGTTCTTC
CASNTLRLADSSYNEQFF
>few|-|TRBV7-9|TRBJ1-2
TGTGCCAGCAGCCCGAGGGGCTACACCTTC
CASSPRGYTF
>few|-|TRBV4-1|TRBJ2-3
TGCGCCAGCAGCCAAGTCGACTCCTCCACAGATACGCAGTATTTT
CASSQVDSSTDTQYF
>-|-|TRBV7-2|TRBJ2-6
TGTGCCAGCAGTTTTCTCCTACGGTCCCCCAACGTCCTGACTTTC
CASSFLLRSPNVLTF
>many|-|TRBV7-2|TRBJ2-7
TGTGCCAGCAGCTTAGCTGACCGAACCTACGAGCAGTACTTC
CASSLADRTYEQYF
>many|-|TRBV12-3/TRBV12-4|TRBJ2-1
TGTGCCAGCAGTTTAATGGGGGCCCTTTACAATGAGCAGTTCTTC
CASSLMGALYNEQFF
>-|-|TRBV20-1|TRBJ1-1
TGCAGTGCTAGATACAGGGTGACTGAAGCTTTCTTT
CSARYRVTEAFF
>-|TRBD2|TRBV7-6|TRBJ2-1
TGTGCTAGCAGTCGGACTAGCGAGTACAATGAGCAGTTCTTC
CASSRTSEYNEQFF